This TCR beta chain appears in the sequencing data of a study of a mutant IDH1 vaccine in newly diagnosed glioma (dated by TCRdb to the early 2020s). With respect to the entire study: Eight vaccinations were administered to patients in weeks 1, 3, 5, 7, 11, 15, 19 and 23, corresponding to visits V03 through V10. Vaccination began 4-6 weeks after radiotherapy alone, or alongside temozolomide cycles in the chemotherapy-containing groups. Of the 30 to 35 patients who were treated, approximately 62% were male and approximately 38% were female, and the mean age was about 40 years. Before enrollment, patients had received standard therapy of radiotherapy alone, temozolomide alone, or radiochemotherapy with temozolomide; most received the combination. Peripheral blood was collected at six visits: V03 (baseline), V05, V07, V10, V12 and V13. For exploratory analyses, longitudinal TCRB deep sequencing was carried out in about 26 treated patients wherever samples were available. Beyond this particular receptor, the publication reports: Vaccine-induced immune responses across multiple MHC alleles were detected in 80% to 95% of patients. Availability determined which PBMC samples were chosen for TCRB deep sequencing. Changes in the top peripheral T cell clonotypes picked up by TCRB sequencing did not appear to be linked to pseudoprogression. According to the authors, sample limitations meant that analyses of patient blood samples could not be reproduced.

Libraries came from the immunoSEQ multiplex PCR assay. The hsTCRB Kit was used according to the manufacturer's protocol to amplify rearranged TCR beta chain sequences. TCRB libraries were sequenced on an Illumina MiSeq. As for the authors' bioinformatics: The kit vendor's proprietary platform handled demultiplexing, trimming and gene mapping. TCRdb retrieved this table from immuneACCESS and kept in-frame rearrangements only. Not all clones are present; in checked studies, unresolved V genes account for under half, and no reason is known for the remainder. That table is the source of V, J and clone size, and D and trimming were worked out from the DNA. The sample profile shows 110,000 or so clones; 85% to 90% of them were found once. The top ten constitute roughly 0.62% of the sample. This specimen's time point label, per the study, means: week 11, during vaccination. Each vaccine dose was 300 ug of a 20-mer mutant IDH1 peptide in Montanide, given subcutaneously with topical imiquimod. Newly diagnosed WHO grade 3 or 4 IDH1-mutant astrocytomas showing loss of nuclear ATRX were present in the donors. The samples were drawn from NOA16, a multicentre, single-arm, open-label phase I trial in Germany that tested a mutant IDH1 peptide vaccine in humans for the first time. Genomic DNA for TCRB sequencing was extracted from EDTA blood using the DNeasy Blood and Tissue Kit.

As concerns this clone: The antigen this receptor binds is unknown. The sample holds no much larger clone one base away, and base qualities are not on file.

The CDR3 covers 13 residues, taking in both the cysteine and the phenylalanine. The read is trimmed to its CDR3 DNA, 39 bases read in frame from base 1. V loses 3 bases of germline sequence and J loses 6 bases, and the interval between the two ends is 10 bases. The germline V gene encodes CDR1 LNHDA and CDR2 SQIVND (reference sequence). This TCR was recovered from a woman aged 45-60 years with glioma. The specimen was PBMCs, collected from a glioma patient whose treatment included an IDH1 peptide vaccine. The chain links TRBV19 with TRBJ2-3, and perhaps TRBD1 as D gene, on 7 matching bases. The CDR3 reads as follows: CASSIQGGDTQYF. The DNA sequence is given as TGTGCCAGTAGTATCCAGGGGGGCGATACGCAGTATTTT. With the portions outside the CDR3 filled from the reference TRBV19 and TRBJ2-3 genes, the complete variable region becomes DGGITQSPKYLFRKEGQNVTLSCEQNLNHDAMYWYRQDPGQGLRLIYYSQIVNDFQKGDIAEGYSVSREKKESFPLTVTSAQKNPTAFYLCASSIQGGDTQYFGPGTRLTVL.